This T cell receptor beta chain was identified during a study of blood T cell repertoires in COVID-19. This CDR3 has 13 residues. Germline V gives CDR1 MNHEY, CDR2 SVGAGI. Profiled with immunoSEQ multiplex PCR; TCRdb holds only in-frame clones, not every one. This table holds 240,000 or so clones, 85% to 90% found once. This clone came up once. Germline is not matched at one junction end, which may reflect a read error. The sequence derives from a man aged 60 to 69 with acute or convalescent COVID-19. The sequenced sample was peripheral blood. The chain has TRBV6-5 and TRBJ1-5; 7 positions match TRBD1. The CDR3 loop is CASTRQGKQPQHF. The CDR3 DNA is TGTGCCAGCACCAGACAGGGCAAACAGCCCCAGCATTTT.